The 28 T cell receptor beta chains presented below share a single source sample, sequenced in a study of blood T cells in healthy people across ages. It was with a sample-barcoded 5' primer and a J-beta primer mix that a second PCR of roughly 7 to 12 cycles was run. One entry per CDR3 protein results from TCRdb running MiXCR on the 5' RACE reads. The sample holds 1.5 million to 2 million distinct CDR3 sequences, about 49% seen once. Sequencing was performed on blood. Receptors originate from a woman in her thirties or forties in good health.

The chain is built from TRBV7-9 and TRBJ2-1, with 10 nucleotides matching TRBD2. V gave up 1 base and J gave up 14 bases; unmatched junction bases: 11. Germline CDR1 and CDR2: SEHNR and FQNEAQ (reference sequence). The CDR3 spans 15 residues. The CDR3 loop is CASSLVELAGSGKFF. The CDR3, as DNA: TGTGCCAGCAGCTTAGTCGAACTAGCGGGGAGCGGGAAGTTCTTC. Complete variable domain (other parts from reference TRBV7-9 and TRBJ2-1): DTGVSQNPRHKITKRGQNVTFRCDPISEHNRLYWYRQTLGQGPEFLTYFQNEAQLEKSRLLSDRFSAERPKGSFSTLEIQRTEQGDSAMYLCASSLVELAGSGKFFGPGTRLTVL.

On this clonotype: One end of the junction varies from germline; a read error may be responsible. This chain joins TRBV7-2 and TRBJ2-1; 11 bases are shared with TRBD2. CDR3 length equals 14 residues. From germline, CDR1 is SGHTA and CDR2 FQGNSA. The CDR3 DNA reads TGTGCCAGCAGCGTAGCGGGGGGGCACAATGAGCAGTTCTTC. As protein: CASSVAGGHNEQFF.

CDR3 coding DNA: TGTGCCAGCAGTTACATGGGGGCCACCGCTTATGGCTACACCTTC. Translating gives CASSYMGATAYGYTF. The V and J genes are TRBV6-5 and TRBJ1-2; tentative D call: TRBD1 (6 bases). V shed 2 bases and J shed 5 bases, with 15 bases lying between them. Germline V gene sequence: CDR1 MNHEY, CDR2 SVGAGI. The CDR3 length is 15 residues.

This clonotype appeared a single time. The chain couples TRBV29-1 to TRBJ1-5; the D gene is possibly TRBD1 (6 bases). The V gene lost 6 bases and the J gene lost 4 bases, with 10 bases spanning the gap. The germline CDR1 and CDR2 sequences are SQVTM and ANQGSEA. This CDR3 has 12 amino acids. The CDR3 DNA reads TGCAGCGTGACCACAGGGAATCAGCCCCAGCATTTT. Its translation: CSVTTGNQPQHF.

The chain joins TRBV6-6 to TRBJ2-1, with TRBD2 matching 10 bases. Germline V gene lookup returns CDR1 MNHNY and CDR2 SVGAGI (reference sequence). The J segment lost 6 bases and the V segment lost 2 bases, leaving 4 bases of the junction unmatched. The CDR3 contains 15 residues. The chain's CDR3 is CASSYVAGGLNEQFF. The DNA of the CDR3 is TGTGCCAGCAGTTACGTAGCGGGGGGACTCAATGAGCAGTTCTTC.

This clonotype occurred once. The CDR3 DNA is TGTGCCAGCGACGCGGGTTACAATGAGCAGTTCTTC. Amino acid sequence: CASDAGYNEQFF. The V gene is TRBV6-6, the J gene TRBJ2-1, with D possibly being TRBD2 (5 bases). Trimming stripped 8 bases from V and 4 bases from J, with 9 bases between. The CDR3 covers 12 residues. The V gene's germline CDR1 is MNHNY and CDR2 SVGAGI (reference sequence).

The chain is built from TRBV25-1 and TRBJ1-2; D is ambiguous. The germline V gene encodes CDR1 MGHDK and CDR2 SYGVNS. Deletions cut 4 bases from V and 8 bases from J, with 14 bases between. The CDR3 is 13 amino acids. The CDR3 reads CASSARTLQGYTF. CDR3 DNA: TGTGCCAGCAGTGCCCGGACTCTTCAGGGCTACACCTTC.

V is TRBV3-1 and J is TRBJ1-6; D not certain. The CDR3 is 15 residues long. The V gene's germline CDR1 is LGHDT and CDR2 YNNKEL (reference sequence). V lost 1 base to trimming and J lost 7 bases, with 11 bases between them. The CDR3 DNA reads TGTGCCAGCAGCCAAGGAACAGCCCTCAATTCACCCCTCCACTTT. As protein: CASSQGTALNSPLHF.

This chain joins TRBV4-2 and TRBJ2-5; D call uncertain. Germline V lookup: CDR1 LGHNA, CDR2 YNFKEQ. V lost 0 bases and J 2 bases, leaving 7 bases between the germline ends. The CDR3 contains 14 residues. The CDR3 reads CASSQDFNQETQYF. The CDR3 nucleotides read TGTGCCAGCAGCCAAGACTTCAATCAAGAGACCCAGTACTTC.

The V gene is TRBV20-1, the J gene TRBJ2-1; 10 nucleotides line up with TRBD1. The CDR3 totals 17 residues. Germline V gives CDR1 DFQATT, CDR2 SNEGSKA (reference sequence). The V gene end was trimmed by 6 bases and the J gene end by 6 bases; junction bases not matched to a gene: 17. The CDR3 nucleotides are TGCAGTGCGACAGTGGGGACGGGACAGGGGATTCGCAATGAGCAGTTCTTC. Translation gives CSATVGTGQGIRNEQFF.

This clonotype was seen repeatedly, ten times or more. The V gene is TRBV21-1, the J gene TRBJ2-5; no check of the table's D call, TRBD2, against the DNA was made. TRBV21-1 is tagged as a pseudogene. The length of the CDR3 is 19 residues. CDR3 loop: CASSKEGTSGGEYQETQYF. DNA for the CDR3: TGTGCCAGCAGCAAAGAGGGAACTAGCGGGGGGGAGTACCAAGAGACCCAGTACTTC.

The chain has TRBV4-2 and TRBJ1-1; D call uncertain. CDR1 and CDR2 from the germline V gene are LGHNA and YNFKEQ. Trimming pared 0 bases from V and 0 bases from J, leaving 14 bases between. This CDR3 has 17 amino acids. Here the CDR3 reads CASSQDPRQVLNTEAFF. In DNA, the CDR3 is TGTGCCAGCAGCCAAGATCCCCGGCAGGTGCTGAACACTGAAGCTTTCTTT.

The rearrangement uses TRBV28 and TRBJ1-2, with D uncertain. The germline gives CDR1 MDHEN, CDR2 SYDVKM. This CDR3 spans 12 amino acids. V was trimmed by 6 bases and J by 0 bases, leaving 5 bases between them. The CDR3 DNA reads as TGTGCCAGCAGGAGAGCTAACTATGGCTACACCTTC. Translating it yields CASRRANYGYTF.

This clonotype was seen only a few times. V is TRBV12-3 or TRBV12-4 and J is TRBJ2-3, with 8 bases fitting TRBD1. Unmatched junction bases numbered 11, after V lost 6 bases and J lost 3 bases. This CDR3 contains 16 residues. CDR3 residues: CASSFPGQGRTDTQYF. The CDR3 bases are TGTGCCAGCAGCTTCCCCGGACAGGGAAGGACAGATACGCAGTATTTT.

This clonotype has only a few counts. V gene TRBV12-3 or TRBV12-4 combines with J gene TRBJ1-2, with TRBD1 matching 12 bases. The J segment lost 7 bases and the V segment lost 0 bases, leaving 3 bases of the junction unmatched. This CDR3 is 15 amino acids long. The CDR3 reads CASSLAGTGGGGYTF. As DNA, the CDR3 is TGTGCCAGCAGTTTAGCCGGGACAGGGGGCGGTGGCTACACCTTC.

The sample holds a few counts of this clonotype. Here the CDR3 reads CASSLDQIPETQYF. CDR3 DNA sequence: TGTGCCAGCAGCTTAGACCAGATCCCAGAGACCCAGTACTTC. This rearrangement joins TRBV7-2 to TRBJ2-5; D remains ambiguous. CDR3 length equals 14 residues. V lost 1 base and J lost 4, with 10 bases in between. In germline, CDR1 is SGHTA, CDR2 FQGNSA.

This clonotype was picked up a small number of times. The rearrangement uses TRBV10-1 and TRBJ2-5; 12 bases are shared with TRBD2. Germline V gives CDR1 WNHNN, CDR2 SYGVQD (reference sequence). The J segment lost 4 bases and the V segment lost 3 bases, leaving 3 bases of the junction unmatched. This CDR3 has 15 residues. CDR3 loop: CASSDRLAGVETQYF. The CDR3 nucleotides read TGCGCCAGCAGTGATCGACTAGCGGGGGTAGAGACCCAGTACTTC.

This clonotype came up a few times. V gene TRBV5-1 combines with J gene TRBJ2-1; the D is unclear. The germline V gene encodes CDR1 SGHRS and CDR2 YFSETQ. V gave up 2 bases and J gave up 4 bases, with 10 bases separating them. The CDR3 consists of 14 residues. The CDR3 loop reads CASSFPGAYNEQFF. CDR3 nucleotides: TGCGCCAGCAGCTTCCCCGGCGCTTACAATGAGCAGTTCTTC.

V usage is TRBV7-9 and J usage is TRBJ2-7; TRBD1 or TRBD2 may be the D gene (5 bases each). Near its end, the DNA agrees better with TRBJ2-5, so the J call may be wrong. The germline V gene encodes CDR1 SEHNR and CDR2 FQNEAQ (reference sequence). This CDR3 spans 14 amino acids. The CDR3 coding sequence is TGTGCCAGCAGCTCCGGGACCTACGACGGGACCCAGTACTTC. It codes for CASSSGTYDGTQYF.

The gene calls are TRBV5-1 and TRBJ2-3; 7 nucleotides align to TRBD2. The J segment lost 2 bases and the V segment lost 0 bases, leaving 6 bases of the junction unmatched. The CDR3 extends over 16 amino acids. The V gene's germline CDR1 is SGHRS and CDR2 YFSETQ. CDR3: CASSLARGTDTDTQYF. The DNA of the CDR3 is TGCGCCAGCAGCTTGGCGCGGGGGACCGACACAGATACGCAGTATTTT.

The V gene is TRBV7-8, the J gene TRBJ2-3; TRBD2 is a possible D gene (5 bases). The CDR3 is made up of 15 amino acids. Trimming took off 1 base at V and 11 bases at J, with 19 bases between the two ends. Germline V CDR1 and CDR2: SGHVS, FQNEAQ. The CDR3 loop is CASSLEEALGKVQYF. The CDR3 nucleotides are TGTGCCAGCAGCTTAGAGGAGGCCTTAGGCAAGGTGCAGTATTTT.

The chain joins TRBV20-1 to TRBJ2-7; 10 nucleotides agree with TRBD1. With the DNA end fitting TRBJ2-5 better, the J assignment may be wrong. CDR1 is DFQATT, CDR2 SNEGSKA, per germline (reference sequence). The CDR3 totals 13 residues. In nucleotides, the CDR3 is TGCAGTGCTGAAGGACAGGGGGTAGAGACCCAGTACTTC. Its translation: CSAEGQGVETQYF.

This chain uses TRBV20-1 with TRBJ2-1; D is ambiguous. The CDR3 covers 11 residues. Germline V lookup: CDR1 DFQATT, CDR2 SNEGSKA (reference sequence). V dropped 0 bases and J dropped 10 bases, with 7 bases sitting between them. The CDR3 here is CSARELGEQFF. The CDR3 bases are TGCAGTGCTAGAGAACTGGGGGAGCAGTTCTTC.

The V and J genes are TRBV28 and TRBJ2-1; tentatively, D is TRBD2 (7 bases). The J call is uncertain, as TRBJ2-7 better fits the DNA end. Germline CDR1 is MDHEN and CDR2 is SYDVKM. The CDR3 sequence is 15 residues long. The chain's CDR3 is CASSWRGGTYNEQYF. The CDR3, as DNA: TGTGCCAGCAGTTGGAGGGGGGGGACCTACAATGAGCAGTACTTC.

The CDR3 DNA is TGTGCCAGCAGCCCTACAGGGGGCGCGGTAGCGGGGCTCTCCTACAATGAGCAGTTCTTC. This gives the protein CASSPTGGAVAGLSYNEQFF. This rearrangement joins TRBV7-9 to TRBJ2-1, with a weak D call TRBD1 (9 bases). The CDR3 contains 20 residues. V was shortened by 5 bases and J by 0 bases, with 26 bases between the two germline ends. Germline V gene data show CDR1 as SEHNR and CDR2 as FQNEAQ (reference sequence).

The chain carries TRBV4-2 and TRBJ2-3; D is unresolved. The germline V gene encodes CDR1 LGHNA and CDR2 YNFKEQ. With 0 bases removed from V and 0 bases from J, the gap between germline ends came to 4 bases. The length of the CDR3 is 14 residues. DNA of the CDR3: TGTGCCAGCAGCCAAGAAGAAAGCACAGATACGCAGTATTTT. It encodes CASSQEESTDTQYF.

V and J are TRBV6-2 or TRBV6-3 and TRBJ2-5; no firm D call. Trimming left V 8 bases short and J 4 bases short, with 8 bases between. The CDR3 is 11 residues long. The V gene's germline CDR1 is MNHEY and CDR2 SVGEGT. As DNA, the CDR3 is TGTGCCAGCCAAACGGGAGAGACCCAGTACTTC. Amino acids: CASQTGETQYF.

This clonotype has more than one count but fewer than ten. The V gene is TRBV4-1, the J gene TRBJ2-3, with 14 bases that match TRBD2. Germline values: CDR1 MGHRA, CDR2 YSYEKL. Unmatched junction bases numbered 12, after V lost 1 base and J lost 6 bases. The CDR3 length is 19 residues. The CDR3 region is CASSQVGKGLAGGSDTQYF. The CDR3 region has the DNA TGCGCCAGCAGCCAAGTCGGGAAAGGACTAGCGGGGGGATCGGATACGCAGTATTTT.